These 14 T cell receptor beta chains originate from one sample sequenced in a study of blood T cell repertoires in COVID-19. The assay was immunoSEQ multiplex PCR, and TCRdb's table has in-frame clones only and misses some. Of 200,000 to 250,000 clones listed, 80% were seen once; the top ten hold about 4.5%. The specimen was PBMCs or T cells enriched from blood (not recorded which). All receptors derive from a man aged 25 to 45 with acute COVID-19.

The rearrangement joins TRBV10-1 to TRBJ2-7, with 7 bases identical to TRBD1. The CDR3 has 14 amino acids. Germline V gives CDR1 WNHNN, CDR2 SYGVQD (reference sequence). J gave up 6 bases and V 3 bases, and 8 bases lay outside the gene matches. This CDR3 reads CASSDPTGASEQYF. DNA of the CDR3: TGCGCCAGCAGTGACCCTACAGGGGCCAGCGAGCAGTACTTC.

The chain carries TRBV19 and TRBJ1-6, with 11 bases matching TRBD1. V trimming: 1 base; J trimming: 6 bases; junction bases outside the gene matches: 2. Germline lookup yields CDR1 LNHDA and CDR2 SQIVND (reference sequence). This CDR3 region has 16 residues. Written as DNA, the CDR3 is TGTGCCAGTAGTATAGCGGGACAGGGGGTTAATTCACCCCTCCACTTT. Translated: CASSIAGQGVNSPLHF.

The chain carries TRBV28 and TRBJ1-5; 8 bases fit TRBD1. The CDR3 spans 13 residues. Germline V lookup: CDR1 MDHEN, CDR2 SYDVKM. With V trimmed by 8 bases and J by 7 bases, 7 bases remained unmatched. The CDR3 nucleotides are TGTGCCAGCCAGGACAGGGAACGGCAGCCCCAGCATTTT. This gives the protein CASQDRERQPQHF.

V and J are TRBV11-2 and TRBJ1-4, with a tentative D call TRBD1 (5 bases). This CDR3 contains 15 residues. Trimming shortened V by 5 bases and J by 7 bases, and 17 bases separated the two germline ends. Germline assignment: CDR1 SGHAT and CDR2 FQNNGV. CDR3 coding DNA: TGTGCCAGCAGCAGTCCCGGGACTAGTGGTGAAAAACTGTTTTTT. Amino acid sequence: CASSSPGTSGEKLFF. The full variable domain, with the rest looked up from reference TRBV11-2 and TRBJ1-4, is EAGVAQSPRYKIIEKRQSVAFWCNPISGHATLYWYQQILGQGPKLLIQFQNNGVVDDSQLPKDRFSAERLKGVDSTLKIQPAKLEDSAVYLCASSSPGTSGEKLFFGSGTQLSVL.

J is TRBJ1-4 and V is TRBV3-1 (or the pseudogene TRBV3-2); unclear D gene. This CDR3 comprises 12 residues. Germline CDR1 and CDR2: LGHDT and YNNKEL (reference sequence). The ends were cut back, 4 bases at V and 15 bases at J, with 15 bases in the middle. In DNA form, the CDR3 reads TGTGCCAGCAGCCCCGTCGGGAAGCAAATGTTTTTT. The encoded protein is CASSPVGKQMFF.

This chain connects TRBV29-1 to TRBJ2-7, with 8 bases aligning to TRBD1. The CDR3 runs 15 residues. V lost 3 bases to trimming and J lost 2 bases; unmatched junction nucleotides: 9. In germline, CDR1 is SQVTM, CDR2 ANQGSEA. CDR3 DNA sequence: TGCAGCGTTGATGCTCCGACAGGGGACACCTACGAGCAGTACTTC. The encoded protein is CSVDAPTGDTYEQYF.

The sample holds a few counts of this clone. The CDR3 reads CASSTSGQGVTYTF. The CDR3 DNA reads as TGTGCCAGCAGCACTTCAGGACAGGGCGTAACCTACACCTTC. The V call is TRBV7-9, the J call TRBJ1-2; 8 bases agree with TRBD1. Germline loops: CDR1 SEHNR, CDR2 FQNEAQ (reference sequence). The CDR3 is made up of 14 amino acids. The V and J ends lost 5 bases and 10 bases, in that order; junction bases with no gene match: 12.

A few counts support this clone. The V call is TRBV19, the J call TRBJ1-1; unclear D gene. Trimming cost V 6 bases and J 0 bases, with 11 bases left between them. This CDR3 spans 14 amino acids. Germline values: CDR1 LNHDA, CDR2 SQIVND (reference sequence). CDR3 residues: CASSLTAMNTEAFF. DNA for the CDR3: TGTGCCAGTAGCTTAACAGCAATGAACACTGAAGCTTTCTTT.

The CDR3 coding sequence is TGTGCCAGCAGCTTTAAGCACCGAGGATCACCCCTCCACTTT. As protein: CASSFKHRGSPLHF. The chain recombines TRBV27 with TRBJ1-6; D is ambiguous. CDR1 and CDR2 from the germline V gene are MNHEY and SMNVEV (reference sequence). The CDR3 is 14 amino acids. V lost 6 bases to trimming and J lost 10 bases, with 16 bases between them.

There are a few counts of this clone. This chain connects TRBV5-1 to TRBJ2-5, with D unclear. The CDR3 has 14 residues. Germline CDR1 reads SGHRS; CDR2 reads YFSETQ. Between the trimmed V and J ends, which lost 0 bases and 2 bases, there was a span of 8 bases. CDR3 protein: CASSLGLTQETQYF. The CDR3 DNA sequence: TGCGCCAGCAGCTTGGGACTTACACAAGAGACCCAGTACTTC.

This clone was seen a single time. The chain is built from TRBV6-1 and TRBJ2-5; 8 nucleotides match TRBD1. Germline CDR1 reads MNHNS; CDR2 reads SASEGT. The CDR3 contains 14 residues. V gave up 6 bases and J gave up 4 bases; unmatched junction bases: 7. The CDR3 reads CASSLRGRRETQYF. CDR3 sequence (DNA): TGTGCCAGCAGCCTCAGGGGGCGCCGAGAGACCCAGTACTTC.

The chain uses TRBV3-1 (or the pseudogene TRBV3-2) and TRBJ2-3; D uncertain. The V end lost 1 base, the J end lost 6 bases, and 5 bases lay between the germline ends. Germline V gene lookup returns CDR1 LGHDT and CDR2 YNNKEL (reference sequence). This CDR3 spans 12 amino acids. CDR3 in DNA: TGTGCCAGCAGCCAAGTGAGGGATACGCAGTATTTT. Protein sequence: CASSQVRDTQYF.

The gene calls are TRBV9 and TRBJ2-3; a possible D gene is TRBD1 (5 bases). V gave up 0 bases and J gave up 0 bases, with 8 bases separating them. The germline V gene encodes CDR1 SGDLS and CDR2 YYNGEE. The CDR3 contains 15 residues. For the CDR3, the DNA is TGTGCCAGCAGCGTAGCCAGGGCTAGCACAGATACGCAGTATTTT. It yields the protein CASSVARASTDTQYF. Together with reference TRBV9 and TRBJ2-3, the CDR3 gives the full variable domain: DSGVTQTPKHLITATGQRVTLRCSPRSGDLSVYWYQQSLDQGLQFLIQYYNGEERAKGNILERFSAQQFPDLHSELNLSSLELGDSALYFCASSVARASTDTQYFGPGTRLTVL.

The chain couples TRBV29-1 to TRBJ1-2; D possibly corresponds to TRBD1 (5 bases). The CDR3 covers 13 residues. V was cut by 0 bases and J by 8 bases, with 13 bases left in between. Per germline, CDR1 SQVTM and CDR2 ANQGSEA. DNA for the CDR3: TGCAGCGTTGAAGATGTACGGGGGACGGGCTACACCTTC. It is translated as CSVEDVRGTGYTF.